The 12 T cell receptor beta chains given below trace back to one sample, sequenced in a study of T cells in Graves' hyperthyroidism and ophthalmopathy. It was RNA transcripts that yielded the amplified TCR beta CDR3 regions. RT-PCR in the first round (using the HTBI primer set) targeted the TCR CDR3. MiXCR, run by TCRdb on the multiplex PCR reads, gives a single entry per CDR3 protein. Of hundreds of thousands of distinct CDR3 sequences in the sample, 30% to 40% were seen once. Sequencing was carried out using blood. The receptors here all came from a woman between 35 and 50 years old with Graves' hyperthyroidism.

V and J are TRBV10-3 and TRBJ2-5, with 14 bases that match TRBD2. V lost 4 bases to trimming and J lost 6 bases; unmatched junction nucleotides: 4. The CDR3 extends over 15 amino acids. The germline V gene has CDR1 ENHRY and CDR2 SYGVKD. As DNA, the CDR3 is TGTGCCATCAGTGGGACTAGCGGGGGGTTTAAGACCCAGTACTTC. Translated, it gives CAISGTSGGFKTQYF.

Ten or more counts support this clonotype. The rearrangement uses TRBV13 and TRBJ2-5; unclear D gene. V dropped 1 base and J dropped 5 bases, with 8 bases sitting between them. Germline assignment: CDR1 PRHDT and CDR2 FYEKMQ (reference sequence). This CDR3 region has 13 residues. CDR3 sequence: CASSLAPAETQYF. CDR3 sequence (DNA): TGTGCCAGCAGCTTAGCCCCCGCGGAGACCCAGTACTTC.

CDR3 in amino acids: CAISVGGYGGYTF. The CDR3 region has the DNA TGTGCCATCAGTGTCGGGGGCTACGGTGGCTACACCTTC. This chain uses TRBV10-3 with TRBJ1-2; D may be TRBD1 (6 bases). The V gene lost 4 bases and the J gene lost 7 bases, with 13 bases spanning the gap. This CDR3 spans 13 amino acids. Germline lookup yields CDR1 ENHRY and CDR2 SYGVKD.

This chain connects TRBV11-2 to TRBJ1-1; maybe TRBD1 (6 bases). Germline CDR1 reads SGHAT; CDR2 reads FQNNGV. Trimming stripped 1 base from V and 3 bases from J, with 15 bases between. The CDR3 contains 16 residues. The CDR3 here is CASSLAGASLDTEAFF. The CDR3 DNA sequence: TGTGCCAGCAGCTTAGCAGGGGCCAGTTTGGACACTGAAGCTTTCTTT.

This clonotype has more than one count but fewer than ten. V is TRBV4-1 and J is TRBJ1-2; no clear D. There are 16 residues in the CDR3. Germline CDR1 reads MGHRA; CDR2 reads YSYEKL. With 0 bases removed from V and 1 base from J, the gap between germline ends came to 12 bases. In nucleotides, the CDR3 is TGCGCCAGCAGCCAAGATCACGGCAGCCTTAACTATGGCTACACCTTC. This encodes CASSQDHGSLNYGYTF.

This clonotype came up a few times. V and J are TRBV13 and TRBJ1-2; TRBD1 aligns across 10 bases. The V and J ends lost 7 bases and 8 bases, in that order; junction bases with no gene match: 10. CDR1 and CDR2 from the germline V gene are PRHDT and FYEKMQ (reference sequence). CDR3 length: 14 amino acids. This chain's CDR3 is CASNRDRGLSGYTF. DNA for the CDR3: TGTGCCAGCAACCGGGACAGGGGTCTCAGCGGCTACACCTTC.

This clonotype was counted a few times. The chain uses TRBV7-8 and TRBJ2-2; D not resolved. The CDR3 contains 13 residues. Germline CDR1 is SGHVS and CDR2 is FQNEAQ. Trimming shortened V by 3 bases and J by 5 bases, and 7 bases separated the two germline ends. CDR3 amino acids: CASSFIRTGELFF. The CDR3 nucleotides are TGTGCCAGCAGCTTCATCCGTACCGGGGAGCTGTTTTTT. The whole variable domain, remainder taken from reference TRBV7-8 and TRBJ2-2, is GAGVSQSPRYKVAKRGQDVALRCDPISGHVSLFWYQQALGQGPEFLTYFQNEAQLDKSGLPSDRFFAERPEGSVSTLKIQRTQQEDSAVYLCASSFIRTGELFFGEGSRLTVL.

This chain uses TRBV4-3 with TRBJ2-7; 8 nucleotides align to TRBD1. The CDR3 loop spans 15 amino acids. Germline V gene sequence: CDR1 LGHNA, CDR2 YSLEER. The V segment lost 2 bases and the J segment 5 bases; nucleotides outside the gene matches: 8. CDR3 protein: CASSQKGQVVDEQYF. The CDR3 nucleotides are TGCGCCAGCAGCCAAAAGGGACAGGTCGTCGACGAGCAGTACTTC.

Written as DNA, the CDR3 is TGTGCCAGCAGGGAGGACAGGTTTGGACAGCCCCAGCATTTT. It yields the protein CASREDRFGQPQHF. The V and J genes are TRBV2 and TRBJ1-5; 7 bases agree with TRBD1. CDR3 length equals 14 residues. Looked up from germline, CDR1 is SNHLY and CDR2 is FYNNEI. Trimming took 6 bases from V and 7 from J; bases not matched to a gene: 9.

The chain recombines TRBV12-3 or TRBV12-4 with TRBJ1-1, with D perhaps matching TRBD1 (5 bases). Trimming removed 2 bases at V and 10 bases at J, with 14 bases between. This CDR3 has 13 residues. The DNA of the CDR3 is TGTGCCAGCAGTTTACCGGGGGTTCGTGGAGCTTTCTTT. Residues: CASSLPGVRGAFF.

A remark on this clonotype: One end of the junction varies from germline; a read error may be responsible. The J gene is TRBJ1-5, the V gene TRBV10-3, with D perhaps matching TRBD1 (5 bases). The germline CDR1 and CDR2 sequences are ENHRY and SYGVKD. CDR3 size: 13 residues. The CDR3: CASSYQGSQPQHF. In DNA, the CDR3 is TGTGCCAGCAGTTACCAGGGCAGTCAGCCCCAGCATTTT.

This chain joins TRBV15 and TRBJ1-6; possibly TRBD1 for D (5 bases). Germline CDR1 and CDR2: LNHNV and YYDKDF (reference sequence). V was trimmed by 1 base and J by 10 bases, leaving 14 bases between them. This CDR3 is 15 amino acids long. As DNA, the CDR3 is TGTGCCACCAGCAGAGGGATTCAGGGAGGCTCACCCCTCCACTTT. Encoded protein: CATSRGIQGGSPLHF.